One sample yielded the 3 T cell receptor beta chains listed below, sequenced in a study of T-cell memory formation after mild COVID-19. One entry per CDR3 protein results from TCRdb running MiXCR on the 5' RACE reads. This sample carries just over 350,000 distinct CDR3 sequences, under 15% of them seen once, and the ten largest clones take around a fifth. Sequenced input: PBMCs or a T cell subset sorted from them (not recorded which). These receptors came from a man between 18 and 35 years old who had mild COVID-19 (a few samples of this study predate the infection). Cell type and time point are not known.

This chain connects TRBV7-3 to TRBJ1-1; D not certain. The CDR3 is 14 amino acids. V lost 2 bases to trimming and J lost 5 bases, with 12 bases between them. From germline, CDR1 is SGHTA and CDR2 FQGTGA. CDR3 nucleotide sequence: TGTGCCAGCAGCTTAGGACCGTTGAGTACTGAAGCTTTCTTT. It yields the protein CASSLGPLSTEAFF.

A few counts support this clonotype. The chain uses TRBV7-2 and TRBJ1-1; D not certain. Germline-derived CDR1 and CDR2 are SGHTA and FQGNSA. V was trimmed by 6 bases and J by 0 bases, leaving 11 bases between them. CDR3 length equals 14 residues. The CDR3: CASRPRGMNTEAFF. The CDR3 DNA is TGTGCCAGCAGGCCCAGAGGGATGAACACTGAAGCTTTCTTT.

This sequence joins TRBV28 and TRBJ1-4; maybe TRBD1 (5 bases). V was clipped by 3 bases and J by 3 bases, with 14 bases between them. The CDR3 consists of 16 residues. Germline assignment: CDR1 MDHEN and CDR2 SYDVKM. CDR3 residues: CASSFLGALANEKLFF. CDR3 nucleotides: TGTGCCAGCAGTTTCCTTGGGGCTTTGGCTAATGAAAAACTGTTTTTT.